A selection of T cell receptor beta chains follows, all from one sample in a study of post-analysis software for immune sequencing data. TCRdb re-derived calls from the PCR reads in MiXCR, one entry per CDR3 protein. Of roughly 650,000 distinct CDR3 sequences in the sample, around 60% are singletons; the top ten hold around 10%. Sample: blood. Every receptor here comes from a girl under 10 years old with multiple sclerosis. The CDR3 runs from the conserved cysteine through the conserved F or W. Each record gives: D gene, clone size, J gene, CDR3 length, V gene, CDR3 protein, CDR3 DNA. D genes are given only for firm matches. Clone sizes are given selectively: once, few, many, or a class where the clone is expanded.

-,-,TRBJ2-7,12,TRBV7-9,CASSTVIWEQYF,TGTGCCAGCAGCACCGTTATTTGGGAGCAGTACTTC
-,few,TRBJ2-1,11,TRBV29-1,CSVAPGAEQFF,TGCAGCGTTGCCCCCGGGGCTGAGCAGTTCTTC
-,few,TRBJ2-1,15,TRBV5-1,CASRPGGSTYNEQFF,TGCGCCAGCAGGCCTGGGGGGTCGACTTACAATGAGCAGTTCTTC
-,-,TRBJ2-6,14,TRBV7-2,CASSLGEVSNVLTF,TGTGCCAGCAGCTTGGGTGAAGTGTCCAACGTCCTGACTTTC
TRBD1,few,TRBJ2-3,14,TRBV29-1,CSVEDRGPTDTQYF,TGCAGCGTTGAGGACAGGGGACCCACAGATACGCAGTATTTT
TRBD1,-,TRBJ2-6,16,TRBV6-5,CASKDRGVSGANVLTF,TGTGCCAGCAAAGACAGGGGTGTCTCTGGGGCCAACGTCCTGACTTTC
-,-,TRBJ2-1,14,TRBV7-2,CASSLPDRYNEQFF,TGTGCCAGCAGCTTACCTGACAGGTACAATGAGCAGTTCTTC
-,-,TRBJ2-3,13,TRBV11-2,CASSLDFEGTQYF,TGTGCCAGCAGCTTAGATTTCGAGGGTACGCAGTATTTT
-,-,TRBJ2-5,12,TRBV12-3/TRBV12-4,CASSLRMETQYF,TGTGCCAGCAGTTTAAGGATGGAGACCCAGTACTTC
-,once,TRBJ2-1,18,TRBV6-5,CASSYVVRRTSSYNEQFF,TGTGCCAGCAGTTATGTGGTGAGGCGGACGAGCTCCTACAATGAGCAGTTCTTC
TRBD1,-,TRBJ1-2,15,TRBV5-1,CASRTLSTGAHGYTF,TGCGCCAGCAGAACCCTTTCGACAGGGGCCCATGGCTACACCTTC
-,-,TRBJ2-1,17,TRBV11-2,CASSLYHTLSAYNEQFF,TGTGCCAGCAGCTTATATCATACTCTCTCGGCCTACAATGAGCAGTTCTTC
TRBD1,-,TRBJ2-1,15,TRBV12-3/TRBV12-4,CASSSGQGVYNEQFF,TGTGCCAGCAGCTCCGGACAGGGGGTGTACAATGAGCAGTTCTTC
-,-,TRBJ1-6,15,TRBV3-1,CASSQRGIQNSPLHF,TGTGCCAGCAGCCAACGAGGCATACAGAATTCACCCCTCCACTTT
-,few,TRBJ2-5,11,TRBV29-1,CSVEGSETQYF,TGCAGCGTTGAAGGTTCGGAGACCCAGTACTTC
TRBD2,-,TRBJ2-3,16,TRBV2,CASSPFPGLVLDTQYF,TGTGCCAGCAGCCCCTTCCCGGGACTAGTGTTGGATACGCAGTATTTT
TRBD2,-,TRBJ2-3,14,TRBV10-2,CASSLAEHTDTQYF,TGCGCCAGCAGCCTAGCGGAGCACACAGATACGCAGTATTTT
TRBD2,-,TRBJ2-7,16,TRBV7-9,CASSLETSGSLYEQYF,TGTGCCAGCAGCTTAGAAACTAGCGGGAGTCTCTACGAGCAGTACTTC
-,few,TRBJ2-7,16,TRBV7-9,CASSLFDTRGTYEQYF,TGTGCCAGCAGCTTATTTGATACTCGGGGGACCTACGAGCAGTACTTC
TRBD2,-,TRBJ2-1,14,TRBV20-1,CSARVGLAGNEQFF,TGCAGTGCTAGAGTTGGACTAGCGGGTAATGAGCAGTTCTTC
TRBD1,-,TRBJ1-1,15,TRBV6-2/TRBV6-3,CASSYPRQGYTEAFF,TGTGCCAGCAGTTACCCTCGACAGGGCTATACTGAAGCTTTCTTT
-,-,TRBJ1-2,12,TRBV29-1,CSVEFRGRGYTF,TGCAGCGTTGAGTTCCGAGGCAGGGGCTACACCTTC
TRBD1,-,TRBJ2-3,14,TRBV12-3/TRBV12-4,CASSRPGTGGAQYF,TGTGCCAGCAGCCGTCCCGGGACAGGGGGCGCGCAGTATTTT
-,-,TRBJ2-1,15,TRBV5-1,CASSSQGGSYNEQFF,TGCGCCAGCAGCTCACAGGGCGGCTCCTACAATGAGCAGTTCTTC
-,-,TRBJ2-5,13,TRBV6-1,CASSPVLRETQYF,TGTGCCAGCAGCCCGGTCCTACGGGAGACCCAGTACTTC
-,few,TRBJ2-7,16,TRBV12-3/TRBV12-4,CASSPGTSLFIYEQYF,TGTGCCAGCAGCCCCGGGACTTCCCTTTTTATCTACGAGCAGTACTTC
TRBD2,-,TRBJ2-5,19,TRBV20-1,CSARGRVAGTPSSQETQYF,TGCAGTGCTAGAGGAAGGGTAGCGGGGACGCCCTCCTCTCAAGAGACCCAGTACTTC
-,few,TRBJ2-7,13,TRBV28,CASSLSDFYEQYF,TGTGCCAGCAGCCTAAGCGATTTCTACGAGCAGTACTTC
-,-,TRBJ2-5,14,TRBV5-1,CASRTDSSQETQYF,TGCGCCAGCAGAACGGATAGCAGCCAAGAGACCCAGTACTTC
TRBD1,-,TRBJ1-2,14,TRBV10-3,CATETGQSHYGYTF,TGTGCCACGGAGACGGGACAGTCCCACTATGGCTACACCTTC
-,-,TRBJ2-1,12,TRBV29-1,CSGAPSADEQFF,TGCAGTGGTGCGCCTAGTGCCGATGAGCAGTTCTTC
-,-,TRBJ1-5,14,TRBV24-1,CATLEQGRSQPQHF,TGTGCCACCTTGGAGCAGGGGAGAAGTCAGCCCCAGCATTTT
-,-,TRBJ2-1,14,TRBV15,CATSRDVRQNEQFF,TGTGCCACCAGCAGAGATGTCCGACAGAATGAGCAGTTCTTC
-,few,TRBJ2-1,14,TRBV25-1,CASKEGTAYNEQFF,TGTGCCAGCAAGGAGGGAACGGCCTACAATGAGCAGTTCTTC
-,-,TRBJ2-5,16,TRBV9,CASSVDPSPYQETQYF,TGTGCCAGCAGCGTAGATCCCTCGCCGTACCAAGAGACCCAGTACTTC
-,-,TRBJ2-1,15,TRBV5-1,CASSLGVRSYNEQFF,TGCGCCAGCAGCTTGGGGGTTCGCTCCTACAATGAGCAGTTCTTC
TRBD2,-,TRBJ2-3,17,TRBV18,CASSPALAGVGTDTQYF,TGTGCCAGCTCACCGGCACTAGCGGGAGTCGGTACAGATACGCAGTATTTT
TRBD2,-,TRBJ2-1,13,TRBV20-1,CSASNKGTSDEFF,TGCAGTGCTAGTAACAAAGGGACTAGCGATGAGTTCTTC
-,few,TRBJ2-7,11,TRBV12-3/TRBV12-4,CASSLLAEQYF,TGTGCCAGCAGTTTACTAGCCGAGCAGTACTTC
TRBD2,few,TRBJ2-1,14,TRBV5-1,CASTGGSGRGEQFF,TGCGCCAGCACCGGGGGGTCCGGGAGGGGTGAGCAGTTCTTC
-,-,TRBJ2-5,14,TRBV20-1,CSASTISGLETQYF,TGCAGTGCTAGTACCATAAGTGGTTTGGAGACCCAGTACTTC
TRBD1,-,TRBJ2-1,14,TRBV5-1,CVSSLAQGVNEQFF,TGCGTCAGCAGCTTGGCCCAGGGGGTAAATGAGCAGTTCTTC
TRBD1,-,TRBJ1-2,13,TRBV6-6,CASSDRDPPRDTF,TGTGCCAGCAGTGACAGGGACCCACCTCGGGACACCTTC
-,-,TRBJ1-1,14,TRBV12-3/TRBV12-4,CASSFDRISAEAFF,TGTGCCAGCAGTTTCGACAGGATTAGTGCTGAAGCTTTCTTT
-,-,TRBJ2-3,14,TRBV20-1,CSAIKFSGEDTQYF,TGCAGTGCTATCAAATTTTCGGGGGAAGATACGCAGTATTTT
TRBD1,-,TRBJ2-3,13,TRBV27,CASSFGTGDTQYF,TGTGCCAGCAGTTTCGGGACAGGAGATACGCAGTATTTT
TRBD2,few,TRBJ2-7,15,TRBV4-2,CASSQEGSGNYEQYF,TGTGCCAGCAGCCAAGAGGGAAGCGGGAACTACGAGCAGTACTTC
TRBD1,-,TRBJ1-1,15,TRBV6-6,CASSYGDRGNTEAFF,TGTGCCAGCAGTTACGGGGACAGGGGGAACACTGAAGCTTTCTTT
-,-,TRBJ2-5,14,TRBV7-8,CASSLAGGAATQYF,TGTGCCAGCAGCTTAGCGGGGGGGGCGGCGACCCAGTACTTC
-,few,TRBJ2-1,13,TRBV29-1,CSSDLSSYNEQFF,TGCAGCTCCGATTTGAGCTCCTACAATGAGCAGTTCTTC
-,few,TRBJ2-1,13,TRBV29-1,CSVEDGTSNEQFF,TGCAGCGTTGAAGACGGGACTTCCAATGAGCAGTTCTTC
TRBD2,-,TRBJ2-7,18,TRBV7-2,CASSLFGGETESSYEQYF,TGTGCCAGCAGCTTATTCGGGGGGGAGACAGAAAGCTCCTACGAGCAGTACTTC
TRBD2,-,TRBJ2-7,15,TRBV20-1,CSASRLAGPYYEQYF,TGCAGTGCTAGCCGACTAGCGGGACCCTATTACGAGCAGTACTTC
TRBD2,-,TRBJ2-5,16,TRBV20-1,CSARDPRTRGGETQYF,TGCAGTGCTAGAGATCCCCGAACCCGGGGAGGGGAGACCCAGTACTTC
TRBD1,-,TRBJ1-5,16,TRBV6-2/TRBV6-3,CASSRGQGISNQPQHF,TGTGCCAGCAGCAGGGGACAGGGAATTAGCAATCAGCCCCAGCATTTT